The rows below give T cell receptor beta chains drawn from one sample of a study of low-dose radiotherapy and immunotherapy resistance in tumors. TCRdb reprocessed the reads with MiXCR, giving one entry per CDR3 protein. The sample consists of under 40,000 distinct CDR3 sequences, about 53% of them appearing once. Sequences were derived from PBMCs, sampled after low-dose radiotherapy plus immunotherapy. These receptors were obtained from a male donor with gallbladder cancer. The CDR3 runs from the conserved cysteine through the conserved F or W. D genes are given only for firm matches. Clone size is given for some rows only: seen once, a few or many times, or a class if the clone is expanded.

many	TRBV27	TRBD1	TRBJ1-5	TGTGCCAGCAGTTCGTGGGACAGCCAGCCCCAGCATTTT	CASSSWDSQPQHF
many	TRBV7-9	.	TRBJ2-1	TGTGCCAGCAGCCTTCCTGATGGTGAGCAGTTCTTC	CASSLPDGEQFF
medium-sized	TRBV3-1	TRBD2	TRBJ2-2	TGTGCCAGCAGCCCGGGACTAGCGGTCCTCGGGGAGCTGTTTTTT	CASSPGLAVLGELFF
once	TRBV10-3	.	TRBJ1-2	TGTGCCATCAGTGAGTCGCAGGGGTACTCCAGCGGCTACACCTTC	CAISESQGYSSGYTF
.	TRBV6-2/TRBV6-3	.	TRBJ2-1	TGTGCCAGCAGTAAGGGCTCCGGGAGTTCCTACAATGAGCAGTTCTTC	CASSKGSGSSYNEQFF
few	TRBV7-8	.	TRBJ2-2	TGTGCCAGCAGGCGAGTCACCGGGGAGCTGTTTTTT	CASRRVTGELFF
many	TRBV5-1	.	TRBJ1-1	TGCGCCAGCAGGCGGGCAACGGAGCCCATGAACACTGAAGCTTTCTTT	CASRRATEPMNTEAFF
.	TRBV10-3	TRBD1	TRBJ2-3	TGTGCCATCAGTCGGACAGGGGGCCCAGATACGCAGTATTTT	CAISRTGGPDTQYF
medium-sized	TRBV15	.	TRBJ1-2	TGTGCCACCAGCAGATGGGGGGGGACTGACGGTGGCTACACCTTC	CATSRWGGTDGGYTF
once	TRBV6-6	TRBD2	TRBJ2-3	TGTGCCAGCAGTGAAGAGCGGGGGTACACAGATACGCAGTATTTT	CASSEERGYTDTQYF
once	TRBV6-2/TRBV6-3	.	TRBJ1-5	TGTGCCAGCAGTCCCAGGGTTTTTGGGGGGCCCCAGCATTTT	CASSPRVFGGPQHF
many	TRBV27	.	TRBJ1-5	TGTGCCAGCAGTGAGCAGTATAGCAATCAGCCCCAGCATTTT	CASSEQYSNQPQHF
few	TRBV20-1	TRBD2	TRBJ2-1	TGCAGTGCTAGAGTCGCGGGGACTAGCGCGAGCAATGAGCAGTTCTTC	CSARVAGTSASNEQFF
.	TRBV7-9	TRBD2	TRBJ2-5	TGTGCCAGCAGCTTGGTTTCGCGGGAGGAGACCCAGTACTTC	CASSLVSREETQYF
many	TRBV20-1	.	TRBJ2-7	TGCAGTGCTAGAAGGGTCGCAGGGACCTACGAGCAGTACTTC	CSARRVAGTYEQYF
.	TRBV7-3	TRBD2	TRBJ2-7	TGTGCCTCCAGCGGGAGGGGTATGTACGAGCAGTACTTC	CASSGRGMYEQYF
.	TRBV9	TRBD2	TRBJ2-1	TGTGCCAGCACCCCACTAGCGGGATCCTACAATGAGCAGTTCTTC	CASTPLAGSYNEQFF